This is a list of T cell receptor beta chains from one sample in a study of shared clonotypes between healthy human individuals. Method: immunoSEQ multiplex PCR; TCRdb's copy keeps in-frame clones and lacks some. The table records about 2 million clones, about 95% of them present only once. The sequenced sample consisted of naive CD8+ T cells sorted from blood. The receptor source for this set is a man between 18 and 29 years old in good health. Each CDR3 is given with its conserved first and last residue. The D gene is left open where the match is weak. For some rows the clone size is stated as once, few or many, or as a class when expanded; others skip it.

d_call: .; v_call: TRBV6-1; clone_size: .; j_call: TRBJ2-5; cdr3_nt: TGTGCCAGCAGTGGGGATTGGGGAGTCCAAGAGACCCAGTACTTC; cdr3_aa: CASSGDWGVQETQYF
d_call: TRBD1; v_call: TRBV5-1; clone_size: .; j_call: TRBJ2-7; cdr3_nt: TGCGCCAGCAGCCCTGGACAGGAAACCTACGAGCAGTACTTC; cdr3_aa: CASSPGQETYEQYF
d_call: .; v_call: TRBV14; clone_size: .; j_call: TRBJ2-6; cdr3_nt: TGTGCCAGCAGCCAAGATTCACGCGTAAGCGGGGCCAACGTCCTGACTTTC; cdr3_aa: CASSQDSRVSGANVLTF
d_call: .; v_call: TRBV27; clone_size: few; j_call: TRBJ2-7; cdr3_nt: TGTGCCAGCAGTTTTAAGAGGAGCTCCTACGAGCAGTACTTC; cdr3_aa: CASSFKRSSYEQYF
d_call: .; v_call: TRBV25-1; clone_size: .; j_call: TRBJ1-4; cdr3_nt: TGTGCCAGCAGCTGGACACTGGAGGAAAAACTGTTTTTT; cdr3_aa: CASSWTLEEKLFF
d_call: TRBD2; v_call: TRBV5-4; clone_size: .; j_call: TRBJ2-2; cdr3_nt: TGTGCCAGCAGCCCATTGCCGGGACTAGCGACCGGGGAGCTGTTTTTT; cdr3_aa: CASSPLPGLATGELFF
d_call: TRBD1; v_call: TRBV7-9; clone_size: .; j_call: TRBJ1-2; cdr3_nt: TGTGCCAGCAGCCCGGGAAAATCAGGACAGGGCTACTATGGCTACACCTTC; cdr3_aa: CASSPGKSGQGYYGYTF
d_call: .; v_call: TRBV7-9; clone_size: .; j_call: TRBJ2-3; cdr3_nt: TGTGCCAGCAGCTTAGCCCAGGGACTCACAGATACGCAGTATTTT; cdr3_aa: CASSLAQGLTDTQYF
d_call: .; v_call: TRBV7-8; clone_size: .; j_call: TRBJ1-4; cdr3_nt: TGTGCCAGCAGCCAGCCGGACAGAAATGAAAAACTGTTTTTT; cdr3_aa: CASSQPDRNEKLFF
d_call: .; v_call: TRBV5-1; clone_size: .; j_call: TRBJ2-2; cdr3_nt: TGCGCCAGCAGCTTGGCCGCAGGGGCCGGGGAGCTGTTTTTT; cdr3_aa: CASSLAAGAGELFF
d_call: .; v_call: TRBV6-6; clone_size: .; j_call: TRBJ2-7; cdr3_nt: TGTGCCAGCAGTTCCCACGAGGGACCCTACGAGCAGTACTTC; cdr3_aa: CASSSHEGPYEQYF
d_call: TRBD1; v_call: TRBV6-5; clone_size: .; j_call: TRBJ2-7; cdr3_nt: TGTGCCAGCAGTTACGACGGGACAGCCTCCTACGAGCAGTACTTC; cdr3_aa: CASSYDGTASYEQYF
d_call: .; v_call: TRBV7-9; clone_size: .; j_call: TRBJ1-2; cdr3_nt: TGTGCCAGCAGCCCCCTAAGTAACTATGGCTACACCTTC; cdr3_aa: CASSPLSNYGYTF